The 12 T cell receptor beta chains reported below all come from one sample, sequenced in a study of OX40 agonist ivuxolimab in advanced cancers. This table comes from immunoSEQ multiplex PCR, and its TCRdb copy is limited to in-frame clones, with some not included. The sample carries 55,000 to 75,000 clones, over 80% recorded once. The sequences come from CD4+ or CD8+ T cells sorted from blood, collected in a trial of the OX40 agonist ivuxolimab. Receptors were obtained from an adult with an advanced solid tumor such as melanoma, head and neck, liver or kidney cancer.

The rearrangement uses TRBV7-3 and TRBJ2-5; D is undetermined. Germline V gene sequence: CDR1 SGHTA, CDR2 FQGTGA. The germline V and J ends were trimmed by 2 bases and 4 bases, with 8 bases remaining between them. The CDR3 totals 13 residues. CDR3 nucleotide sequence: TGTGCCAGCAGCTTACTCGACGGAGAGACCCAGTACTTC. Its protein product is CASSLLDGETQYF.

This rearrangement joins TRBV13 to TRBJ1-1; a possible D gene is TRBD1 (6 bases). CDR1 is PRHDT, CDR2 FYEKMQ, per germline (reference sequence). This CDR3 comprises 15 residues. Trimming took 6 bases from V and 3 from J, leaving 17 bases between them. This CDR3 reads CASSFRGNLDTEAFF. Written as DNA, the CDR3 is TGTGCCAGCAGTTTTAGGGGGAATTTGGACACTGAAGCTTTCTTT.

This clone was found a few times. The rearrangement joins TRBV2 to TRBJ2-5; tentative D call: TRBD1 (7 bases). The CDR3 is 15 amino acids. V lost 5 bases and J 4 bases, leaving 17 bases between the germline ends. Germline V lookup: CDR1 SNHLY, CDR2 FYNNEI. The CDR3: CASSPRQGGGETQYF. DNA for the CDR3: TGTGCCAGCAGTCCGAGACAGGGAGGTGGAGAGACCCAGTACTTC.

The chain is built from TRBV28 and TRBJ1-1; D possibly corresponds to TRBD1 (5 bases). Between the trimmed V and J ends, which lost 6 bases and 1 base, there was a span of 18 bases. The CDR3 is made up of 16 amino acids. Germline values: CDR1 MDHEN, CDR2 SYDVKM. The CDR3 coding sequence is TGTGCCAGCAGCCTTAGGAAGAGACAGCCGAACACTGAAGCTTTCTTT. It encodes CASSLRKRQPNTEAFF.

The rearrangement joins TRBV5-1 to TRBJ2-6; no clear D. V was pared by 5 bases and J by 0 bases, with 12 bases between. The CDR3 runs 16 residues. The germline gives CDR1 SGHRS, CDR2 YFSETQ. CDR3 loop: CASRRSSFSGANVLTF. The CDR3 coding sequence is TGCGCCAGCAGGAGGTCTTCCTTCTCTGGGGCCAACGTCCTGACTTTC.

The chain links TRBV27 to TRBJ1-1; D may be TRBD1 (5 bases). Germline loops: CDR1 MNHEY, CDR2 SMNVEV (reference sequence). There are 15 residues in the CDR3. V was cut by 3 bases and J by 1 base, with 12 bases left in between. The CDR3 loop reads CASSFGAGRNTEAFF. The CDR3 coding sequence is TGTGCCAGCAGTTTCGGGGCAGGGAGGAACACTGAAGCTTTCTTT.

This chain joins TRBV28 and TRBJ1-5; tentative D call: TRBD1 (6 bases). Trimming pared 6 bases from V and 0 bases from J, leaving 9 bases between. The CDR3 spans 14 residues. Looked up from germline, CDR1 is MDHEN and CDR2 is SYDVKM. The CDR3 loop reads CASRQGHSNQPQHF. Written as DNA, the CDR3 is TGTGCCAGCAGACAGGGACATAGCAATCAGCCCCAGCATTTT.

V usage is TRBV27 and J usage is TRBJ1-2, with 12 bases matching TRBD1. The CDR3 runs 15 residues. Germline V lookup: CDR1 MNHEY, CDR2 SMNVEV (reference sequence). V lost 2 bases and J lost 6; bases outside the gene matches: 4. CDR3 nucleotide sequence: TGTGCCAGCAGTTTAAGGGACAGGGGGCTAGATGGCTACACCTTC. Translating gives CASSLRDRGLDGYTF.

This clone appeared a few times. The J gene is TRBJ2-2, the V gene TRBV7-6; TRBD2 is a possible D gene (6 bases). Per the germline V gene, CDR1 is SGHVS and CDR2 is FNYEAQ. The V end lost 2 bases, the J end lost 6 bases, and 25 bases lay between the germline ends. CDR3 length: 19 residues. The chain's CDR3 is CASSLYWSAPQGGAGELFF. The CDR3 coding sequence is TGTGCCAGCAGCTTATATTGGTCGGCCCCTCAGGGAGGAGCCGGGGAGCTGTTTTTT.

The rearrangement joins TRBV4-3 to TRBJ1-1; unclear D gene. Germline CDR1 reads LGHNA; CDR2 reads YSLEER. Trimming left V 0 bases short and J 3 bases short, with 11 bases between. This CDR3 has 15 amino acids. CDR3 amino acids: CASSQDIRAHTEAFF. The CDR3 bases are TGCGCCAGCAGCCAAGATATAAGGGCGCACACTGAAGCTTTCTTT.

The V and J genes are TRBV7-9 and TRBJ1-3; 10 nucleotides agree with TRBD1. J lost 7 bases, V lost 4 bases, and 7 bases had no gene match. The germline V gene encodes CDR1 SEHNR and CDR2 FQNEAQ (reference sequence). The CDR3 is made up of 15 amino acids. The DNA for the CDR3 is TGTGCCAGCAGCTCGACAGGGGGCAGAGGTAACACCATATATTTT. Translated: CASSSTGGRGNTIYF.

This clone was found a few times. V usage is TRBV6-5 and J usage is TRBJ1-6; 11 nucleotides match TRBD1. Germline V gives CDR1 MNHEY, CDR2 SVGAGI. The V segment lost 2 bases and the J segment 10 bases; nucleotides outside the gene matches: 7. The CDR3 covers 16 residues. The CDR3 is CASSYVGDRGGSPLHF. CDR3 nucleotide sequence: TGTGCCAGCAGTTACGTTGGGGACAGGGGGGGATCACCCCTCCACTTT.